Detailed here is one T cell receptor beta chain. Its antigen remains unidentified. One base away there is no much larger clone; base qualities are not given. The data were taken from a study of control samples from healthy donors and cancer patients (dated by TCRdb to about 2020). The library was prepared using the immunoSEQ multiplex PCR assay. In its TCRdb copy, this immuneACCESS table keeps in-frame sequences only and misses some clones. Where compared with another copy, unresolved V genes explain less than half of these, and the others have no known cause. For this sample the table gives approximately 70,000 clones, of which around nine tenths were detected only once. The ten largest clones add up to around 5.1% of the sample. Including cysteine and phenylalanine, the CDR3 has 13 amino acids. Just the 39-base CDR3 DNA is kept, in frame starting at base 1. V is reduced by 5 bases and J by 0 bases, leaving a spacing of 7 bases between them. The germline V gene encodes CDR1 SGHAT and CDR2 FQDESV (reference sequence).

The receptor was derived from a man in his 60s with colorectal cancer. Specimen: PBMCs. Recombination joined TRBV11-1 with TRBJ1-1, with an unclear D gene assignment. The CDR3 protein is CASSTGVNTEAFF. The sequence in DNA is TGTGCCAGCAGCACGGGCGTGAACACTGAAGCTTTCTTT.